The entry below gives a single T cell receptor beta chain sequence along with its context. TCRdb's copy holds only in-frame clones and misses some; the assay was immunoSEQ multiplex PCR. The sample lists a few hundred thousand clones; roughly 90% were seen once. This record comes from a study of cytomegalovirus exposure and HLA in healthy donors. Study-level background: Per a later analysis, the approximately 690 first-cohort and some 110 validation repertoires shared one platform.

This CDR3 region has 12 residues. Germline lookup yields CDR1 MNHEY and CDR2 SMNVEV (reference sequence). The V end lost 5 bases, the J end lost 8 bases, and 12 bases lay between the germline ends. This sequence joins TRBV27 and TRBJ1-2; possibly TRBD1 for D (6 bases). The receptor was derived from a woman under 30 in good health and CMV-seronegative. The sample comprised PBMCs. DNA for the CDR3: TGTGCCAGCAGTAACAGGGTGGGCGGCTACACCTTC. Translating gives CASSNRVGGYTF.